Detailed here is one T cell receptor (beta chain). The data were obtained in a study of blood T cell repertoires in COVID-19. Looking at the study overall: Whether acute or convalescent, the COVID-19 samples came from the United States, Italy and Spain. Sources were T cells, B-cell-depleted T cells, or PBMCs; the material itself was cDNA or gDNA.

The authors' processing: Nucleated cell number was recorded as an estimate derived from reference gene primer amplification. Using immunoSEQ multiplex PCR, the repertoire was profiled, and TCRdb retains in-frame clones only, with some absent. From that table come the V and J calls and clone size; the DNA was used to work out D and trimming. The sample comprises some 45,000 clones, over 80% of which are singletons, and 15% rests with the top ten. V gave up 4 bases and J gave up 7 bases; unmatched junction bases: 8. The CDR3 has 15 amino acids. Germline CDR1 reads SGHRS; CDR2 reads YFSETQ. Sequences were obtained from peripheral blood. V and J are TRBV5-1 and TRBJ2-1; 10 positions match TRBD2. The TCR sequence derives from a man in his 60s with active COVID-19. This CDR3 reads CASSITSGIGNEQFF. The CDR3 bases are TGCGCCAGCAGCATAACTAGCGGGATAGGGAATGAGCAGTTCTTC. Full variable domain (missing parts from reference TRBV5-1 and TRBJ2-1): KAGVTQTPRYLIKTRGQQVTLSCSPISGHRSVSWYQQTPGQGLQFLFEYFSETQRNKGNFPGRFSGRQFSNSRSEMNVSTLELGDSALYLCASSITSGIGNEQFFGPGTRLTVL.